Listed here is a single TCR beta chain. The antigen is unknown. This specimen belongs to a study of cytotoxic CD8 clonotypes in ibrutinib-treated CLL. Libraries were prepared by immunoSEQ multiplex PCR; TCRdb keeps only in-frame clonotypes and omits some of them. The table has roughly 100,000 clones, 70% to 85% seen once. TCR beta libraries used about 1.8 micrograms of DNA from cryopreserved PBMCs. V was shortened by 2 bases and J by 0 bases, with 21 bases between the two germline ends. Germline CDR1 reads MNHNS; CDR2 reads SASEGT. This CDR3 contains 19 residues. Study outcomes and limitations: Clonality (at baseline) was higher than in age-matched healthy donors and tracked circulating CD8+ T-cell counts.

The chain recombines TRBV6-1 with TRBJ2-3, with D perhaps TRBD2 (5 bases). The sample was PBMCs, taken after 12 months of ibrutinib treatment. The sequence was collected from a human donor with chronic lymphocytic leukemia. The CDR3 nucleotides read TGTGCCAGCAGTGAATCCCTCGGACTCTTAATGATGAGCACAGATACGCAGTATTTT. Its protein product is CASSESLGLLMMSTDTQYF.